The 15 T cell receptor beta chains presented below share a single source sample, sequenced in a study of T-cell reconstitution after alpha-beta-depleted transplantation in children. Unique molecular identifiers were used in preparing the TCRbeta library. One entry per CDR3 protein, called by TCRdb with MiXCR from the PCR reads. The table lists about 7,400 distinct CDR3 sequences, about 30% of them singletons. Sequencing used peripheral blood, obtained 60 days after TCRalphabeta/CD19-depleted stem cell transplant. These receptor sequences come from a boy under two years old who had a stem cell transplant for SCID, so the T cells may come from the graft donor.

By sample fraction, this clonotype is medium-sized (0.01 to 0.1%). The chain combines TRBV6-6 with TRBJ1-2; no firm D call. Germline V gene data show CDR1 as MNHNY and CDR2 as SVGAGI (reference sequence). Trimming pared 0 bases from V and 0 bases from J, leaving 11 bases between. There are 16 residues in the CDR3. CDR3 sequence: CASSYSQWQPNYGYTF. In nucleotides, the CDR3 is TGTGCCAGCAGTTACTCCCAGTGGCAGCCTAACTATGGCTACACCTTC.

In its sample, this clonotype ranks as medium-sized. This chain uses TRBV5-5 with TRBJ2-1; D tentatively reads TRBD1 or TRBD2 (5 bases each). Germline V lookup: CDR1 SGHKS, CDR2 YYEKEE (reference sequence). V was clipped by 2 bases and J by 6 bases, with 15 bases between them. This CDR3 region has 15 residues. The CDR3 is CASSLWGFSLNEQFF. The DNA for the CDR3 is TGTGCCAGCAGCTTATGGGGGTTTTCCCTCAATGAGCAGTTCTTC.

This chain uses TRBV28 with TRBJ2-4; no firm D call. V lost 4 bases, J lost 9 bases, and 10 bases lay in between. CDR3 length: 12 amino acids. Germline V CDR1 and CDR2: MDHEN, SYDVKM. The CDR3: CASSSPNRIQYF. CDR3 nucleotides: TGTGCCAGCAGTTCCCCCAACCGCATTCAGTACTTC.

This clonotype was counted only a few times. CDR3 region: CASSPTGVDQPQHF. The CDR3 coding sequence is TGTGCCAGCAGCCCGACAGGGGTAGACCAGCCCCAGCATTTT. This chain joins TRBV7-8 and TRBJ1-5; 8 bases match TRBD1. Losses at the gene ends were 5 bases for V and 7 bases for J; bases not matched to a gene: 7. The germline gives CDR1 SGHVS, CDR2 FQNEAQ. The CDR3 has 14 amino acids.

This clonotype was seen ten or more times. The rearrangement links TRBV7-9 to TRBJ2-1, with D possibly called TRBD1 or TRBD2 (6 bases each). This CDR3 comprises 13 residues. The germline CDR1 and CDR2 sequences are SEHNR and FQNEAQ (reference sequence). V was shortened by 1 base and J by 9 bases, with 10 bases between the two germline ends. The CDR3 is CASSLDKGGEQFF. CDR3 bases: TGTGCCAGCAGCTTAGATAAGGGGGGTGAGCAGTTCTTC.

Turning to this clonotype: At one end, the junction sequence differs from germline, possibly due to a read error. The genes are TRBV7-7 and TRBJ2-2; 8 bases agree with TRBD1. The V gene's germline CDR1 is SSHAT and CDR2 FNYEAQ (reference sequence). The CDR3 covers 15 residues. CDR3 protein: CASSTGTGNTGELFF. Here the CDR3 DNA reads TGTGCTAGCAGCACCGGGACAGGGAACACCGGGGAGCTGTTTTTT.

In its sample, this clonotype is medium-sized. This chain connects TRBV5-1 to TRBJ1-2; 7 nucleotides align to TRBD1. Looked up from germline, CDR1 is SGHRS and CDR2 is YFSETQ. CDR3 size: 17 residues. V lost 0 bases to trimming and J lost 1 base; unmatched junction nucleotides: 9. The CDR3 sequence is CASSLEGTEDLNYGYTF. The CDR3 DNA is TGCGCCAGCAGCTTGGAGGGGACAGAAGATCTTAACTATGGCTACACCTTC.

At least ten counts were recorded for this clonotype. This chain's CDR3 is CASSRKQGYNQPQHF. The CDR3, as DNA: TGTGCCAGTAGCCGGAAACAGGGGTACAATCAGCCCCAGCATTTT. This rearrangement joins TRBV19 to TRBJ1-5; TRBD1 agrees at 7 bases. Per the germline V gene, CDR1 is LNHDA and CDR2 is SQIVND (reference sequence). V gave up 6 bases and J gave up 3 bases; unmatched junction bases: 8. This CDR3 is built from 15 residues.

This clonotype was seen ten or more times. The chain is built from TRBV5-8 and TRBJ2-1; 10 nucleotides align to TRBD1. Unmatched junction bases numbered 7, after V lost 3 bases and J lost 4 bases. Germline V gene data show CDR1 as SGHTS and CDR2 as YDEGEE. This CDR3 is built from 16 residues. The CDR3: CASSWDRGVCYNEQFF. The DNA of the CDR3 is TGTGCCAGCAGCTGGGACAGGGGAGTGTGTTACAATGAGCAGTTCTTC.

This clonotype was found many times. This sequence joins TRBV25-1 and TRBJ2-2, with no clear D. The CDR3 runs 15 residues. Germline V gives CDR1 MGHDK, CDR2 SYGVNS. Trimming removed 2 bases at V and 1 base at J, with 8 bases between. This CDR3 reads CASSEEQKNTGELFF. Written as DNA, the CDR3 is TGTGCCAGCAGTGAAGAACAGAAGAACACCGGGGAGCTGTTTTTT.

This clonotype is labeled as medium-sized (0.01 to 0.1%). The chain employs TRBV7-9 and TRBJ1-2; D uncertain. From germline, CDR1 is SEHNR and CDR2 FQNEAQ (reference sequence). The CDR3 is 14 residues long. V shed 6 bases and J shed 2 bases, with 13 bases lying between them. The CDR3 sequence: CASSTLPTNYGYTF. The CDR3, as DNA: TGTGCCAGCAGTACTCTACCGACCAACTATGGCTACACCTTC.

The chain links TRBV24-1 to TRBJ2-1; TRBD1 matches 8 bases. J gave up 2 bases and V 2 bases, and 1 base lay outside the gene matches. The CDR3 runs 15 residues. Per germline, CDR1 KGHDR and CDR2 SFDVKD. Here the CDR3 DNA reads TGTGCCACCAGTGATTGGGACAGGACCTACAATGAGCAGTTCTTC. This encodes CATSDWDRTYNEQFF.

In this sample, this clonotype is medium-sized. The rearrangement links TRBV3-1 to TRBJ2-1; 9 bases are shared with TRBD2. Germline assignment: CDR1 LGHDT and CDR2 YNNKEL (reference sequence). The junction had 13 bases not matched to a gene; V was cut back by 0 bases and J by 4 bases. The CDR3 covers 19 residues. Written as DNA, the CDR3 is TGTGCCAGCAGCCAAGATTCCAGCGGGGGGCCGAAAACATACAATGAGCAGTTCTTC. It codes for CASSQDSSGGPKTYNEQFF.

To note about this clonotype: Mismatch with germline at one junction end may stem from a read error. The CDR3 here is CASSLILARSTHTQYF. The CDR3, as DNA: TGTGCCAGCAGCCTCATTTTAGCCCGCTCCACACATACGCAGTATTTT. This sequence joins TRBV5-5 and TRBJ2-3; D gene uncertain. CDR3 length equals 16 residues. CDR1 and CDR2 (germline): SGHKS, YYEKEE (reference sequence). The variable domain in full, with the rest retrieved from reference TRBV5-5 and TRBJ2-3, is DAGVTQSPTHLIKTRGQQVTLRCSPISGHKSVSWYQQVLGQGPQFIFQYYEKEERGRGNFPDRFSARQFPNYSSELNVNALLLGDSALYLCASSLILARSTHTQYFGPGTRLTVL.

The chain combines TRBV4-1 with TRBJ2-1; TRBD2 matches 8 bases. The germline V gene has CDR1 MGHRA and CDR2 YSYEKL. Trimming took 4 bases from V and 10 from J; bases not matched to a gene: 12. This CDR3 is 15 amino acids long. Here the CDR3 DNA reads TGCGCCAGCAGCCTACGCCTAGCGGGTCTCGGGGAGCAGTTCTTC. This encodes CASSLRLAGLGEQFF.